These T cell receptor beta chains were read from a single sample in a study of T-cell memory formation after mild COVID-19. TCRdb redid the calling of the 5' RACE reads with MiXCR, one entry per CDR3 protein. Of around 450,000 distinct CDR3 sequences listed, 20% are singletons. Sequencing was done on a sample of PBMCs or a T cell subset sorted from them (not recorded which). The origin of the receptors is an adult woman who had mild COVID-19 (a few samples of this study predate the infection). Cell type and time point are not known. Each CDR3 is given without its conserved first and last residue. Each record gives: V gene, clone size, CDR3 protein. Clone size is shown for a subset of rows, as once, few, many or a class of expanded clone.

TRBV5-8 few ASSLDRAQASNQPQH
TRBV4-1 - ASRPGQGETGELF
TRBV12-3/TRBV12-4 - ASSFSPGAREAF
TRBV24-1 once ATSDSMDNVYGYT
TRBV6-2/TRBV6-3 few ASSRRTRLAGGHEQF
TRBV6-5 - ASSSLGEGSSYEQY
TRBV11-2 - ASSPFLRDRGDYGYT
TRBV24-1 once ATSHGTTTDTQY
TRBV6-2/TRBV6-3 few ASRDGDRGNTEAF
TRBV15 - ATSKSGGTAYNEQF
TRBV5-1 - ASSLAGTFSGANVLT
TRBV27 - ASSVATGSNQPQH